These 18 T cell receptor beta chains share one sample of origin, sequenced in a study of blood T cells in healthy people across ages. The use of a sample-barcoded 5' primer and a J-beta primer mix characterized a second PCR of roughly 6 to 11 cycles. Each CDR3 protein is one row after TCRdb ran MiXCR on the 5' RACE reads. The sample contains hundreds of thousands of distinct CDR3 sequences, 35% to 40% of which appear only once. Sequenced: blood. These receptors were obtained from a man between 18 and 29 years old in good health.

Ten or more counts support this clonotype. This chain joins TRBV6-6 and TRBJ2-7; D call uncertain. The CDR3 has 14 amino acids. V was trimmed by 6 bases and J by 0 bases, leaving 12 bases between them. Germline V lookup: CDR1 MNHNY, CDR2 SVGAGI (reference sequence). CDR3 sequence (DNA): TGTGCCAGCAGCCAAACGGACGTCTCCTACGAGCAGTACTTC. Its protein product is CASSQTDVSYEQYF.

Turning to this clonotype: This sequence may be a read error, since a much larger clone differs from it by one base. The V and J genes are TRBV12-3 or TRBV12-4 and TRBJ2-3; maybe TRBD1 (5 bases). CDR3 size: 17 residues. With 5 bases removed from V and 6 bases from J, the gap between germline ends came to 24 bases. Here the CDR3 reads CASSPPRRGLRVDTQYF. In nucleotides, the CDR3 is TGTGCCAGCAGTCCCCCTCGTAGGGGCCTTCGGGTGGATACGCAGTATTTT.

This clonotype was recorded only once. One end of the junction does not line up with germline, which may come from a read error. The CDR3 loop reads CSAPREGRNTETFF. The CDR3, as DNA: TGCAGTGCCCCTCGGGAGGGGCGGAACACTGAAACTTTCTTT. The chain combines TRBV20-1 with TRBJ1-1; a possible D gene is TRBD1 (5 bases). Germline-derived CDR1 and CDR2 are DFQATT and SNEGSKA (reference sequence). The CDR3 totals 14 residues.

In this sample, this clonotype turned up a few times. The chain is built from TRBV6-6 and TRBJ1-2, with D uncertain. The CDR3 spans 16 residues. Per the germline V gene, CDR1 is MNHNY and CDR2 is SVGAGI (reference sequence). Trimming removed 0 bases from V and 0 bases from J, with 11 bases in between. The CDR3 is CASSYSLGTANYGYTF. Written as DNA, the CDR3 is TGTGCCAGCAGTTACTCCCTTGGAACGGCTAACTATGGCTACACCTTC.

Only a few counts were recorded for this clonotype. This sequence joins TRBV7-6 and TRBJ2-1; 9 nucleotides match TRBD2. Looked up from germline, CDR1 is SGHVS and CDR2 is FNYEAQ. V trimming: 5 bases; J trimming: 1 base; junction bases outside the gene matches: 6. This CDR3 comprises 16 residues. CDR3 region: CASSQTSGLSYNEQFF. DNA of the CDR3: TGTGCCAGCAGCCAAACTAGCGGGTTGTCCTACAATGAGCAGTTCTTC.

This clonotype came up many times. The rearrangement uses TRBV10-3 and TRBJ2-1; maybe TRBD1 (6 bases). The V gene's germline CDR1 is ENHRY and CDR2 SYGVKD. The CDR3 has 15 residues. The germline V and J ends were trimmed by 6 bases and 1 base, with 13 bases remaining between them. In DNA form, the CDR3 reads TGTGCCATCAGCCAAACAGGGTTGTCCTACAATGAGCAGTTCTTC. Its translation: CAISQTGLSYNEQFF.

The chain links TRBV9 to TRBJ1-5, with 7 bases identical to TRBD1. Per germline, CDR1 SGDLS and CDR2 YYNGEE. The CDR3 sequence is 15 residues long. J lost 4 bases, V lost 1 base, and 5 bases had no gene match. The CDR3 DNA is TGTGCCAGCAGCGTAACAGGGGCCAGTAATCAGCCCCAGCATTTT. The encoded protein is CASSVTGASNQPQHF.

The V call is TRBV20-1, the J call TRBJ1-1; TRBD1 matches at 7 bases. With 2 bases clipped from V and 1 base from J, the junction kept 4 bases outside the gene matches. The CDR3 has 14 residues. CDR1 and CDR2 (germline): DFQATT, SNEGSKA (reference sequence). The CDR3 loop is CSARMGQSNTEAFF. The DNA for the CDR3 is TGCAGTGCTAGAATGGGACAGTCGAACACTGAAGCTTTCTTT.

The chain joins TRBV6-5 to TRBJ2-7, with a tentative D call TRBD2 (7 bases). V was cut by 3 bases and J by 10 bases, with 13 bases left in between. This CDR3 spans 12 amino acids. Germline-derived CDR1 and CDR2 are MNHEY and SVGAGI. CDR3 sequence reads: CASSYVGGPQYF. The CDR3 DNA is TGTGCCAGCAGTTATGTGGGGGGGCCCCAGTACTTC.

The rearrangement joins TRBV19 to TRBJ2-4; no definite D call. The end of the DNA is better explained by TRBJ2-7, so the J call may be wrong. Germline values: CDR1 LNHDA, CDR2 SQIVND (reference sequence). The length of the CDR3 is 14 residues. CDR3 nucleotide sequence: TGTGCCAGTAGTATAGAGGGCAGAAACTACGAGCAGTACTTC. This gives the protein CASSIEGRNYEQYF.

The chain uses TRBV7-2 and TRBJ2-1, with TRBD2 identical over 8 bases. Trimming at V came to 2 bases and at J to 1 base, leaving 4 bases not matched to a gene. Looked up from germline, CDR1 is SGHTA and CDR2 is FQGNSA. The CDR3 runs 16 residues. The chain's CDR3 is CASSLRGGKSYNEQFF. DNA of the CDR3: TGTGCCAGCAGCTTACGGGGGGGCAAATCCTACAATGAGCAGTTCTTC.

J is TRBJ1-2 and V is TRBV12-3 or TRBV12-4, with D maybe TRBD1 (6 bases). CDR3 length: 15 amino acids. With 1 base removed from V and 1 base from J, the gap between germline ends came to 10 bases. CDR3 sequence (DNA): TGTGCCAGCAGTTTAGAGGGCAGGGGTAACTATGGCTACACCTTC. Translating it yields CASSLEGRGNYGYTF.

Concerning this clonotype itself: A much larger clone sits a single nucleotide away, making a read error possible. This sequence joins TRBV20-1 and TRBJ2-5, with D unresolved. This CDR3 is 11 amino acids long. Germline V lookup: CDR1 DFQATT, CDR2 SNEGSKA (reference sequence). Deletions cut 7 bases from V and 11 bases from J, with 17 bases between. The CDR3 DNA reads TGCAGTGGACCTACGGGCGATGAGCAGTACTTC. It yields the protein CSGPTGDEQYF.

The CDR3 reads CSARDPGLAGGLHYNEQFF. CDR3 nucleotides: TGCAGTGCTAGAGATCCGGGACTAGCGGGGGGACTACACTACAATGAGCAGTTCTTC. This chain connects TRBV20-1 to TRBJ2-1, with TRBD2 matching over 15 bases. Germline V gene lookup returns CDR1 DFQATT and CDR2 SNEGSKA (reference sequence). V trimming: 0 bases; J trimming: 3 bases; junction bases outside the gene matches: 9. This CDR3 spans 19 amino acids.

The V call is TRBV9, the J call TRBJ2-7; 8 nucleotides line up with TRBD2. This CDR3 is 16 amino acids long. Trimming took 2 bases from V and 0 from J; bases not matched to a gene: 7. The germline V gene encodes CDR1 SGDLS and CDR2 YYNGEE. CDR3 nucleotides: TGTGCCAGCAGCGTCGGGGGGGAGCCGAGCTCCTACGAGCAGTACTTC. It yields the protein CASSVGGEPSSYEQYF.

The CDR3 reads CASRPGTDYGYTF. CDR3 bases: TGTGCCAGCAGGCCCGGGACGGACTATGGCTACACCTTC. J is TRBJ1-2 and V is TRBV12-3 or TRBV12-4; possibly TRBD1 for D (5 bases). The CDR3 contains 13 residues. V lost 6 bases and J 3 bases, leaving 11 bases between the germline ends.

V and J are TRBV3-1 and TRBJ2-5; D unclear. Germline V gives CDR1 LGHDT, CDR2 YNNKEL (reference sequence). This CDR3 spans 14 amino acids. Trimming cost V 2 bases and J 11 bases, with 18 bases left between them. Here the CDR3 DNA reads TGTGCCAGCAGCCAAAGAGAGGTCAGCAATGAGCAGTACTTC. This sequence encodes CASSQREVSNEQYF.

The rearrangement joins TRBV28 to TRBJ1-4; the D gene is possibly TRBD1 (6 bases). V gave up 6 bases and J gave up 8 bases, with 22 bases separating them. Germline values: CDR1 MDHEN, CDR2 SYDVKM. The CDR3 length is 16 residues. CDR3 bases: TGTGCCAGCAGGCTTGAAACCGGGGACACCCTAGAAAAACTGTTTTTT. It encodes CASRLETGDTLEKLFF.